This T cell receptor (beta chain) was profiled in a study of blood T cell repertoires in COVID-19. In the study overall: The study drew acute and convalescent COVID-19 samples from the United States, Italy and Spain.

Libraries were prepared by immunoSEQ multiplex PCR; TCRdb keeps only in-frame clonotypes and omits some of them. Of 30,000 to 45,000 clones in the sample, roughly three quarters were seen once. Germline V lookup: CDR1 SGDLS, CDR2 YYNGEE. V was trimmed by 0 bases and J by 0 bases, leaving 13 bases between them. This CDR3 has 17 amino acids. The sample taken for sequencing was peripheral blood. This TCR derives from a man in his 70s with acute or convalescent COVID-19. The chain uses TRBV9 and TRBJ2-1; D is uncertain. CDR3 bases: TGTGCCAGCAGCGTAGGGCTAGACGTGAGCTCCTACAATGAGCAGTTCTTC. Translation gives CASSVGLDVSSYNEQFF.